This TCR beta chain was identified during a study of shared clonotypes between healthy human individuals (dated by TCRdb to about 2020). Study-wide context: Three men and a couple of women, aged 18 to 49 years, made up the cohort. Different laboratories and diverse techniques were used to prepare libraries and sequence TCR repertoires, to increase sequencing depth and limit assay-specific biases. For each donor, CD4 naive and CD4 memory were each given three plates, CD8 naive was given two plates, and CD8 memory was given one plate. The study deeply sequenced blood TCR repertoires of 5 or 6 healthy adults to estimate repertoire size and the extent of clonotype sharing between individuals. Between about 0.8 and 9 billion PBMCs per donor were obtained by leukapheresis. Study-wide conclusions, independent of this receptor: The small number of donors limited the genetic and exposure-history diversity represented. Pairwise subsampling indicated that sequencing depth was expected to affect the degree of clonotype sharing among donors. Estimated clonotype richness was generally larger for naive than for memory subsets. Sampling was restricted to blood, and TCR repertoires in tissue are likely to differ from TCR repertoires in blood. Rarefaction of sorted-subset datasets indicated incomplete sequencing despite the large sequencing depth. About 5% of naive CD4, 3.5% of naive CD8, around 2.3% of memory CD4, and 0.4% of memory CD8 clonotypes were shared across a few donors. Higher generation probabilities were observed for clonotypes shared by all four sorted-subset donors than for non-shared clonotypes.

CD8 naive samples were obtained by positive selection for CCR7 among CD45RO-negative cells, yielding a CD45RA+CCR7+ population from which TemRA cells were excluded. Donors were healthy HIV-negative adults with no recently reported acute infections or vaccinations. Every donor was a Caucasian adult residing in Nashville, Tennessee, USA. Blood was obtained by leukapheresis, after which PBMCs were separated by Ficoll-Histopaque density gradient centrifugation and cryopreserved in liquid nitrogen vapor phase. Purity and quantity of every magnetically sorted T cell population were checked by analytical flow cytometry. Genomic DNA was isolated from every sorted fraction and measured by UV absorbance on a Nanodrop 2000c. Remarks on this clone: The antigen it binds to is not known. No quality values exist for individual bases; no much larger clone is one base distant. The same CDR3 also results from other DNA sequences found in this sample.

The CDR3 goes from the cysteine to the phenylalanine over 13 residues. The only DNA kept is the CDR3, 39 bases in frame from the first base. Trimming removed 6 bases from V and 2 bases from J, leaving 8 bases between the germline ends. In the germline V gene, CDR1 corresponds to MDHEN and CDR2 to SYDVKM. Using the deep immunoSEQ assay, multiplex PCR amplified TCR CDR3 regions from genomic DNA. Genomic DNA extracted from each cell subset was distributed evenly over all wells of several immunoSEQ 96-well plates, and each plate served as one replicate. For sorted subsets, roughly 200 ng of genomic DNA, equivalent to about 30,000 T cell genomes, went into each replicate PCR. Purified libraries were quantified with a Qubit 3.0 fluorometer, sized on a Bioanalyzer 2100, and re-quantified with the KAPA Library Quantification kit. Every immunoSEQ 96-well plate was sequenced on a separate single-read 150-cycle Illumina NextSeq 550 flow cell. As for how the authors treated the data: Because the immunoSEQ output included only junctional sequences and no quality scores, the filtering could not be the same as the filtering used for full-length reads. Sequences were annotated with PyIR, a Python wrapper for IgBLAST v1.9, using IMGT germline references to assign V/J genes and CDR3. Reads were filtered out if the reads had weak V/J assignments (E-value above 1e-6), no CDR3, stop codons, out-of-frame junctions, or ambiguous translated residues. V3J clonotypes were defined as sequences sharing the same inferred V gene, J gene, and CDR3 amino acid sequence. The percentage overlap between two repertoires was calculated by dividing the number of shared unique clonotypes by the size of the smaller repertoire. Richness of each repertoire was evaluated using RTK rarefaction, the Chao1 estimator, and Recon v2.1 estimates of unobserved clonotypes. Generation probabilities for all TCRbeta clonotypes obtained by the gDNA method from four donors were computed using OLGA. In its TCRdb copy, this immuneACCESS table keeps in-frame sequences only and misses some clones. Where compared with another copy, unresolved V genes explain less than half of these, and the others have no known cause. For V, J and clone size, that table is used; D and trimming come from the DNA. The sample profile shows nearly 2 million clones; about 95% of them were found once. The ten largest make up 0.9% to 1.5% of the sample.

The chain is made from TRBV28 and TRBJ1-5; the D gene is unclear. Specimen: naive CD8+ T cells sorted from blood. The sample's cell subset or site label, in plain terms: CD45RA+CCR7+. The receptor comes from a man in his late teens or twenties in good health. The CDR3 loop reads CASRTGGNQPQHF. The nucleotide sequence reads as follows: TGTGCCAGCAGGACCGGGGGCAATCAGCCCCAGCATTTT.